The 2 T cell receptor beta chains below all came from one sample that was sequenced in a study of blood T cell repertoires in COVID-19. Clones were sequenced by immunoSEQ multiplex PCR, and TCRdb holds only the in-frame ones, with some missing. The repertoire has approximately 230,000 clones, almost 90% of them found once; the top ten carry over 1.1%. What was sequenced was peripheral blood. The receptor set was obtained from a man at least 80 years old with acute or convalescent COVID-19.

This sequence joins TRBV5-8 and TRBJ2-2, with 7 bases aligning to TRBD2. Trimming took 0 bases from V and 6 from J; bases not matched to a gene: 5. This CDR3 has 15 amino acids. Germline values: CDR1 SGHTS, CDR2 YDEGEE. The CDR3 spells CASSLGLAVAGELFF. For the CDR3, the DNA is TGTGCCAGCAGCTTGGGCCTAGCGGTGGCCGGGGAGCTGTTTTTT.

J is TRBJ2-7 and V is TRBV5-1, with 15 bases lining up with TRBD2. The CDR3 spans 15 residues. V shed 4 bases and J 4 bases; nucleotides not matched to a gene: 3. The germline V gene has CDR1 SGHRS and CDR2 YFSETQ. The CDR3 region has the DNA TGCGCCAGCAGCCCGGGACTAGCGGGAGGATACGAGCAGTACTTC. Translated, it gives CASSPGLAGGYEQYF.